One sample yielded the 13 T cell receptor beta chains listed below, sequenced in a study of blood T cell repertoires in COVID-19. Assay: immunoSEQ multiplex PCR; the TCRdb copy retains only in-frame clones and omits some. The sample holds over 200,000 clones, 87% seen once. Sequencing input: peripheral blood. The source of these receptors is a man in his forties with active or convalescent COVID-19.

The rearrangement joins TRBV5-5 to TRBJ2-7, with D maybe TRBD1 (6 bases). The germline V and J ends were trimmed by 0 bases and 4 bases, with 8 bases remaining between them. The CDR3 sequence is 13 residues long. CDR1 is SGHKS, CDR2 YYEKEE, per germline (reference sequence). Here the CDR3 DNA reads TGTGCCAGCAGCTTGGAGAGGGGGTACGAGCAGTACTTC. This sequence encodes CASSLERGYEQYF.

The CDR3 here is CASGTGGGDGYTF. The DNA for the CDR3 is TGCGCCAGCGGGACAGGGGGCGGTGATGGCTACACCTTC. This chain joins TRBV5-1 and TRBJ1-2, with TRBD1 matching over 12 bases. Per germline, CDR1 SGHRS and CDR2 YFSETQ. The CDR3 totals 13 residues. J gave up 6 bases and V 7 bases, and 4 bases lay outside the gene matches.

The sample holds one count of this clone. The rearrangement uses TRBV5-8 and TRBJ2-5; 7 bases align to TRBD2. This CDR3 comprises 15 residues. Looked up from germline, CDR1 is SGHTS and CDR2 is YDEGEE. The V segment lost 10 bases and the J segment 1 base; nucleotides outside the gene matches: 13. The CDR3 is CAGLRGTITQETQYF. CDR3 nucleotides: TGTGCCGGACTGCGCGGGACTATAACCCAAGAGACCCAGTACTTC.

The chain couples TRBV11-2 to TRBJ2-1; TRBD1 agrees at 12 bases. This CDR3 has 15 residues. Trimming took 1 base from V and 8 from J; bases not matched to a gene: 3. The V gene's germline CDR1 is SGHAT and CDR2 FQNNGV. CDR3 nucleotide sequence: TGTGCCAGCAGCTTAGTGGGACAGGGGGCCTATGAGCAGTTCTTC. It encodes CASSLVGQGAYEQFF. Drawing the rest from reference TRBV11-2 and TRBJ2-1, the complete variable domain is EAGVAQSPRYKIIEKRQSVAFWCNPISGHATLYWYQQILGQGPKLLIQFQNNGVVDDSQLPKDRFSAERLKGVDSTLKIQPAKLEDSAVYLCASSLVGQGAYEQFFGPGTRLTVL.

Here the CDR3 reads CSASLVETQYF. The DNA for the CDR3 is TGCAGTGCTAGCCTCGTGGAGACCCAGTACTTC. The rearrangement links TRBV20-1 to TRBJ2-5; no firm D call. CDR1 is DFQATT and CDR2 is SNEGSKA in the germline V gene (reference sequence). V lost 3 bases, J lost 5 bases, and 7 bases lay in between. CDR3 length: 11 amino acids.

The CDR3 region is CASSPTTGKSNQPQHF. CDR3 in DNA: TGTGCCAGCAGTCCAACGACAGGGAAAAGCAATCAGCCCCAGCATTTT. This chain joins TRBV28 and TRBJ1-5; TRBD1 matches 7 bases. The V gene end was trimmed by 5 bases and the J gene end by 1 base; junction bases not matched to a gene: 8. Germline V gene data show CDR1 as MDHEN and CDR2 as SYDVKM. CDR3 length: 16 residues.

The chain joins TRBV19 to TRBJ1-2; D not certain. Germline V gene data show CDR1 as LNHDA and CDR2 as SQIVND (reference sequence). V shed 10 bases and J shed 4 bases, with 10 bases lying between them. The CDR3 has 11 residues. The CDR3 is CATRAPYGYTF. The CDR3 DNA sequence: TGTGCCACGAGGGCTCCCTATGGCTACACCTTC.

The J gene is TRBJ1-2, the V gene TRBV7-8; D gene ambiguous. This CDR3 spans 16 amino acids. Germline V gene data show CDR1 as SGHVS and CDR2 as FQNEAQ. The V gene lost 1 base and the J gene lost 4 bases, with 16 bases spanning the gap. The CDR3 is CASSLESGRYSYGYTF. The CDR3 DNA is TGTGCCAGCAGCTTAGAGTCGGGGAGGTACAGCTATGGCTACACCTTC.

The chain employs TRBV15 and TRBJ2-1; 7 nucleotides line up with TRBD1. V lost 5 bases and J lost 6; bases outside the gene matches: 10. In germline, CDR1 is LNHNV, CDR2 YYDKDF (reference sequence). The CDR3 is made up of 15 amino acids. In DNA form, the CDR3 reads TGTGCCACCAGCCCCCCGATATCAGGGGGCAATGAGCAGTTCTTC. Residues: CATSPPISGGNEQFF.

The J gene is TRBJ2-1, the V gene TRBV28; 9 nucleotides line up with TRBD1. CDR1 MDHEN and CDR2 SYDVKM come from the germline V gene. After removal of 6 bases from V and 4 bases from J, the junction contained 10 bases not matched to a gene. This CDR3 has 16 residues. CDR3 DNA: TGTGCCAGCAGCCTATCCGGGACAGGGCTGTACAATGAGCAGTTCTTC. As protein: CASSLSGTGLYNEQFF.

The gene calls are TRBV28 and TRBJ2-2; the match to TRBD1 covers 8 bases. The CDR3 has 22 amino acids. Trimming at V came to 1 base and at J to 4 bases, leaving 23 bases not matched to a gene. The V gene's germline CDR1 is MDHEN and CDR2 SYDVKM. Here the CDR3 reads CASSLLVYRGTVTRGTTGELFF. The CDR3 DNA reads as TGTGCCAGCAGTTTATTGGTGTACAGGGGGACCGTCACCCGGGGCACCACCGGGGAGCTGTTTTTT.

The chain uses TRBV30 and TRBJ1-6, with 8 bases that match TRBD1. After removal of 0 bases from V and 7 bases from J, the junction contained 5 bases not matched to a gene. Germline V gene data show CDR1 as GTSNPN and CDR2 as SVGIG (reference sequence). The CDR3 has 15 residues. Here the CDR3 reads CAWSVWTGRNSPLHF. The CDR3 DNA follows: TGTGCCTGGAGTGTATGGACAGGGAGAAATTCACCCCTCCACTTT.

This clone was recorded once. V usage is TRBV11-2 and J usage is TRBJ2-2; 7 nucleotides line up with TRBD1. This CDR3 comprises 14 residues. CDR1 and CDR2 from the germline V gene are SGHAT and FQNNGV. The V gene end was trimmed by 4 bases and the J gene end by 3 bases; junction bases not matched to a gene: 2. Here the CDR3 reads CASSSGQYTGELFF. The CDR3 coding sequence is TGTGCCAGCAGCTCGGGACAGTACACCGGGGAGCTGTTTTTT.